This TCR beta chain emerged from a study of T-cell reconstitution after alpha-beta-depleted transplantation in children. Molecular barcoding with unique molecular identifiers was used for the TCRbeta library. TCRdb reprocessed the PCR reads with MiXCR, giving one entry per CDR3 protein. The data show 400,000 to 500,000 distinct CDR3 sequences, under 13% seen once. Trimming shortened V by 0 bases and J by 6 bases, and 6 bases separated the two germline ends. CDR1 KGHDR and CDR2 SFDVKD come from the germline V gene. The CDR3 loop spans 13 amino acids. This clonotype was detected a few times. The genes are TRBV24-1 and TRBJ2-3; D may be TRBD1 or TRBD2 (5 bases each). This clonotype was obtained from a human donor who donated a stem cell graft to a child with acute myeloid leukemia. The sequencing here drew on PBMCs from the stem cell graft donor, taken from the stem cell graft. CDR3 sequence reads: CATSDLWGDTQYF. Written as DNA, the CDR3 is TGTGCCACCAGTGATTTGTGGGGGGATACGCAGTATTTT.